The 23 T cell receptor beta chains reported below all come from one sample, sequenced in a study of T cells after posttransplantation cyclophosphamide. Produced via immunoSEQ multiplex PCR; TCRdb's table is partial and in-frame only. This sample comprises about 39,000 clones, none seen once only. The material sequenced was PBMCs. These receptors were taken from a woman aged 50 to 60 in good health and a related stem cell transplant donor.

This clone was found many times. The chain is built from TRBV6-5 and TRBJ1-3; D remains ambiguous. Germline V CDR1 and CDR2: MNHEY, SVGAGI. Trimming removed 6 bases at V and 3 bases at J, with 9 bases between. This CDR3 comprises 13 residues. In DNA form, the CDR3 reads TGTGCCAGCAGCCTAAGCGGTGGAAACACCATATATTTT. Its protein is CASSLSGGNTIYF.

The rearrangement links TRBV28 to TRBJ2-5; a possible D gene is TRBD1 (5 bases). This CDR3 is 14 amino acids long. V lost 2 bases, J lost 2 bases, and 9 bases lay in between. CDR1 is MDHEN, CDR2 SYDVKM, per germline. For the CDR3, the DNA is TGTGCCAGCAGTTTAATCGACAGACAAGAGACCCAGTACTTC. This translates into CASSLIDRQETQYF.

This clone was seen ten or more times. The genes are TRBV25-1 and TRBJ2-7, with 9 bases aligning to TRBD1. Germline CDR1 and CDR2: MGHDK and SYGVNS. The trim removed 2 bases at V and 7 bases at J, leaving 9 bases unmatched. The CDR3 has 15 residues. CDR3 nucleotides: TGTGCCAGCAGTGAAAGTCAACAGGGGGCGAGAGAGCAGTACTTC. Translating gives CASSESQQGAREQYF.

This clone has a count of ten or more. This chain joins TRBV19 and TRBJ2-1; no reliable D call. The CDR3 is 15 residues long. CDR1 and CDR2 (germline): LNHDA, SQIVND (reference sequence). V was clipped by 5 bases and J by 0 bases, with 11 bases between them. CDR3 sequence reads: CASSSTPSSYNEQFF. The CDR3 nucleotides are TGTGCCAGTAGTTCCACTCCGAGCTCCTACAATGAGCAGTTCTTC.

There are many counts of this clone. V is TRBV6-8 and J is TRBJ2-3; 16 positions match TRBD2. Germline CDR1 reads MNHGY; CDR2 reads SAAAGT. There are 17 residues in the CDR3. V shed 6 bases, J shed 6 bases, and the junction held 9 bases outside the gene matches. CDR3 sequence reads: CASSPGLAGGTGDTQYF. Written as DNA, the CDR3 is TGTGCCAGCAGCCCGGGACTAGCGGGGGGGACTGGGGATACGCAGTATTTT.

This clone was recorded many times. The chain couples TRBV29-1 to TRBJ2-7, with TRBD2 matching 8 bases. The V and J ends lost 4 bases and 2 bases, in that order; junction bases with no gene match: 1. This CDR3 comprises 12 residues. Germline lookup yields CDR1 SQVTM and CDR2 ANQGSEA. The CDR3 region is CSVAGGPYEQYF. DNA of the CDR3: TGCAGCGTTGCGGGGGGGCCCTACGAGCAGTACTTC.

This clone has ten or more counts. This CDR3 is CATSRQGALVDQPQHF. The CDR3 DNA follows: TGTGCCACCAGCAGACAGGGGGCCTTAGTAGATCAGCCCCAGCATTTT. This rearrangement joins TRBV15 to TRBJ1-5; 8 positions match TRBD1. The CDR3 runs 16 residues. Looked up from germline, CDR1 is LNHNV and CDR2 is YYDKDF (reference sequence). V dropped 2 bases and J dropped 5; count of bases not matched to a gene: 8.

This clone was seen many times. The chain combines TRBV6-5 with TRBJ2-1, with a possible D match to TRBD2 (6 bases). V lost 2 bases and J 12 bases, leaving 14 bases between the germline ends. CDR1 is MNHEY, CDR2 SVGAGI, per germline. This CDR3 has 13 residues. The CDR3 protein is CASSYRLADRQFF. CDR3 sequence (DNA): TGTGCCAGCAGTTACCGTTTAGCGGATAGGCAGTTCTTC.

This clone was detected many times. This same CDR3 is encoded by further DNA sequences in the sample. This chain links TRBV7-3 with TRBJ2-1; the D is unclear. Germline CDR1 SGHTA, CDR2 FQGTGA. Trimming removed 0 bases from V and 1 base from J, with 7 bases in between. The CDR3 sequence is 15 residues long. The CDR3, as DNA: TGTGCCAGCAGCTTAACAAAACTTTCCTACAATGAGCAGTTCTTC. This sequence encodes CASSLTKLSYNEQFF.

The sample holds many counts of this clone. The chain carries TRBV11-2 and TRBJ2-1; D uncertain. Trimming shortened V by 5 bases and J by 1 base, and 15 bases separated the two germline ends. The CDR3 is 16 amino acids. From germline, CDR1 is SGHAT and CDR2 FQNNGV. The CDR3: CASSPLAGPSYNEQFF. For the CDR3, the DNA is TGTGCCAGCAGCCCCCTGGCAGGTCCGTCCTACAATGAGCAGTTCTTC. The entire variable domain, with the rest obtained from reference TRBV11-2 and TRBJ2-1, is as follows: EAGVAQSPRYKIIEKRQSVAFWCNPISGHATLYWYQQILGQGPKLLIQFQNNGVVDDSQLPKDRFSAERLKGVDSTLKIQPAKLEDSAVYLCASSPLAGPSYNEQFFGPGTRLTVL.

This clone was counted at least ten times. CDR3 in DNA: TGCAGCGTTGTCCCATCAGGCCCGAAGGCCTACGAGCAGTACTTC. This translates into CSVVPSGPKAYEQYF. V and J are TRBV29-1 and TRBJ2-7; D is unresolved. Trimming stripped 4 bases from V and 2 bases from J, with 18 bases between. The CDR3 has 15 amino acids. Germline V gene data show CDR1 as SQVTM and CDR2 as ANQGSEA.

This clone was found many times. The chain carries TRBV6-5 and TRBJ1-1; perhaps TRBD1 as D (5 bases). The germline gives CDR1 MNHEY, CDR2 SVGAGI. CDR3 length: 13 residues. The ends were cut back, 5 bases at V and 6 bases at J, with 13 bases in the middle. The CDR3 loop is CASSLLGGAEAFF. The CDR3 DNA sequence: TGTGCCAGCAGTCTCCTGGGGGGGGCTGAAGCTTTCTTT.

This clone showed up many times. The CDR3 bases are TGTGCCAGCAGCTGGGGACAGCATTTCAATGAGCAGTTCTTC. It yields the protein CASSWGQHFNEQFF. The rearrangement uses TRBV11-2 and TRBJ2-1; 7 nucleotides agree with TRBD1. V was clipped by 4 bases and J by 6 bases; unmatched bases: 6. This CDR3 contains 14 residues. CDR1 SGHAT and CDR2 FQNNGV come from the germline V gene.

Ten or more counts support this clone. V usage is TRBV18 and J usage is TRBJ1-4; the D gene is possibly TRBD1 (5 bases). This CDR3 has 14 residues. V was trimmed by 4 bases and J by 8 bases, leaving 14 bases between them. Germline CDR1 is KGHSH and CDR2 is LQKENI. The CDR3 nucleotides are TGTGCCAGCTCACGGGGACGGGAGGCGGAAAAACTGTTTTTT. Its protein product is CASSRGREAEKLFF.

This clone was counted ten times or more. This rearrangement joins TRBV18 to TRBJ1-5; tentatively, D is TRBD1 (5 bases). The CDR3 has 14 residues. CDR1 and CDR2 (germline): KGHSH, LQKENI. V was trimmed by 0 bases and J by 7 bases, leaving 10 bases between them. CDR3 amino acids: CASSPPGARQPQHF. DNA of the CDR3: TGTGCCAGCTCACCACCAGGGGCAAGACAGCCCCAGCATTTT.

Ten or more counts support this clone. The sample carries other DNA sequences with the same CDR3. The chain recombines TRBV11-2 with TRBJ1-1; D gene ambiguous. Germline V gives CDR1 SGHAT, CDR2 FQNNGV. V lost 5 bases and J lost 1, with 11 bases in between. The CDR3 runs 14 residues. As DNA, the CDR3 is TGTGCCAGCAGCCCACGGACTTCGAACACTGAAGCTTTCTTT. It translates to CASSPRTSNTEAFF.

This clone was counted many times. The chain has TRBV5-4 and TRBJ2-3, with 8 positions matching TRBD1. V shed 2 bases and J 3 bases; nucleotides not matched to a gene: 2. Germline V gene sequence: CDR1 SGHNT, CDR2 YYREEE (reference sequence). The CDR3 covers 14 residues. This CDR3 reads CASSLDRGTDTQYF. The CDR3 nucleotides read TGTGCCAGCAGCTTAGACAGGGGAACAGATACGCAGTATTTT.

This clone was picked up many times. V is TRBV28 and J is TRBJ1-3, with D uncertain. The CDR3 consists of 15 residues. V lost 3 bases, J lost 0 bases, and 9 bases lay in between. Germline lookup yields CDR1 MDHEN and CDR2 SYDVKM. CDR3 in amino acids: CASSFGLHSGNTIYF. The CDR3 DNA reads TGTGCCAGCAGTTTCGGTCTTCACTCTGGAAACACCATATATTTT.

Comments on this clone: Sequence at one end of the junction differs from germline and may be a read error. The chain links TRBV5-1 to TRBJ2-7; 8 bases are a match to TRBD1. Looked up from germline, CDR1 is SGHRS and CDR2 is YFSETQ. CDR3 length: 16 residues. The chain's CDR3 is CATSLSGNRGSYEQYF. As DNA, the CDR3 is TGCGCCACCAGCTTGTCCGGAAACAGGGGGTCCTACGAGCAGTACTTC. Using reference TRBV5-1 and TRBJ2-7 for the parts outside the CDR3, the full variable domain is KAGVTQTPRYLIKTRGQQVTLSCSPISGHRSVSWYQQTPGQGLQFLFEYFSETQRNKGNFPGRFSGRQFSNSRSEMNVSTLELGDSALYLCATSLSGNRGSYEQYFGPGTRLTVT.

The CDR3, as DNA: TGTGCCAGCAGCCAAGATAGTACTAGCGGGGGGGCAGATACGCAGTATTTT. Residues: CASSQDSTSGGADTQYF. The chain combines TRBV4-2 with TRBJ2-3; 13 nucleotides agree with TRBD2. CDR1 is LGHNA, CDR2 YNFKEQ, per germline. The CDR3 is 17 residues long. Losses at the gene ends were 0 bases for V and 4 bases for J; bases not matched to a gene: 4.

This clone occurred many times. This rearrangement joins TRBV19 to TRBJ1-5; TRBD1 matches at 12 bases. Per germline, CDR1 LNHDA and CDR2 SQIVND (reference sequence). The junction had 7 bases not matched to a gene; V was cut back by 8 bases and J by 5 bases. This CDR3 spans 15 amino acids. This CDR3 reads CASVGTGGGDQPQHF. CDR3 coding DNA: TGTGCCAGTGTTGGGACAGGGGGCGGTGATCAGCCCCAGCATTTT.

This clone was counted ten times or more. The gene calls are TRBV15 and TRBJ2-2; weak D call: TRBD2 (6 bases). The CDR3 totals 16 residues. Trimming took off 0 bases at V and 6 bases at J, with 14 bases between the two ends. Germline CDR1 and CDR2: LNHNV and YYDKDF (reference sequence). The CDR3: CATSREASVTSGELFF. CDR3 sequence (DNA): TGTGCCACCAGCAGAGAGGCTAGCGTAACCTCCGGGGAGCTGTTTTTT.

This clone was recorded many times. The rearrangement uses TRBV4-1 and TRBJ2-7; possibly TRBD2 for D (7 bases). This CDR3 has 16 residues. Trimming shortened V by 7 bases and J by 6 bases, and 25 bases separated the two germline ends. Germline V lookup: CDR1 MGHRA, CDR2 YSYEKL. Here the CDR3 DNA reads TGCGCCAGCATCCCTCCGGGGCACAGGGAGGGACGCGAGCAGTACTTC. This encodes CASIPPGHREGREQYF.